Following are 24 T cell receptor beta chains from one sample sequenced in a study of blood T cell repertoires in COVID-19. The assay was immunoSEQ multiplex PCR, and TCRdb's table has in-frame clones only and misses some. The sample holds approximately 82,000 clones, around 89% seen once. Sequenced sample: PBMCs or T cells enriched from blood (not recorded which). All receptors come from a woman aged 45-65 years with acute COVID-19.

This chain connects TRBV7-8 to TRBJ1-2; 7 bases are a match to TRBD1. Germline V lookup: CDR1 SGHVS, CDR2 FQNEAQ. Trimming cost V 0 bases and J 3 bases; bases outside gene matches: 4. This CDR3 has 15 amino acids. The CDR3 DNA reads TGTGCCAGCAGCTTAGCCCTGACAGGGCACTATGGCTACACCTTC. Amino acids: CASSLALTGHYGYTF.

This clone was recorded a few times. The chain carries TRBV7-9 and TRBJ2-7, with 7 bases lining up with TRBD1. J was trimmed by 3 bases and V by 5 bases; bases with no gene match: 10. The CDR3 covers 15 residues. CDR1 and CDR2 from the germline V gene are SEHNR and FQNEAQ (reference sequence). This chain's CDR3 is CASSPSGTVFYEQYF. CDR3 nucleotide sequence: TGTGCCAGCAGCCCCAGTGGGACAGTTTTCTACGAGCAGTACTTC.

The chain has TRBV19 and TRBJ2-7; unclear D gene. The V gene's germline CDR1 is LNHDA and CDR2 SQIVND (reference sequence). The CDR3 covers 14 residues. V lost 5 bases and J 0 bases, leaving 11 bases between the germline ends. Here the CDR3 reads CASSEAASSYEQYF. The CDR3 coding sequence is TGTGCCAGTAGTGAGGCGGCAAGCTCCTACGAGCAGTACTTC.

The rearrangement links TRBV18 to TRBJ1-1; 7 bases map to TRBD1. The germline CDR1 and CDR2 sequences are KGHSH and LQKENI. Unmatched junction bases numbered 9, after V lost 6 bases and J lost 5 bases. This CDR3 contains 14 residues. The CDR3 DNA follows: TGTGCCAGCTCGCAGGACAGGAGGGATACTGAAGCTTTCTTT. Its translation is CASSQDRRDTEAFF.

This clone was detected only a few times. This sequence joins TRBV27 and TRBJ1-6, with D possibly matching TRBD1 (6 bases). The CDR3 consists of 13 residues. Germline CDR1 MNHEY, CDR2 SMNVEV (reference sequence). V lost 8 bases and J lost 12, with 17 bases in between. The CDR3 reads CASATGTRQPLHF. In DNA, the CDR3 is TGTGCCAGCGCCACCGGGACACGACAACCCCTCCACTTT.

This chain joins TRBV9 and TRBJ2-3; 8 nucleotides align to TRBD2. This CDR3 has 13 amino acids. Germline lookup yields CDR1 SGDLS and CDR2 YYNGEE. V gave up 7 bases and J gave up 4 bases; unmatched junction bases: 5. The CDR3 reads CASGAGGPDTQYF. CDR3 in DNA: TGTGCCAGCGGGGCGGGAGGCCCAGATACGCAGTATTTT. Filled out from reference TRBV9 and TRBJ2-3, the complete variable domain reads DSGVTQTPKHLITATGQRVTLRCSPRSGDLSVYWYQQSLDQGLQFLIQYYNGEERAKGNILERFSAQQFPDLHSELNLSSLELGDSALYFCASGAGGPDTQYFGPGTRLTVL.

As DNA, the CDR3 is TGTGCCAGCAGCTGGGACTCCCCGGGGGAGCAGTACTTC. Protein: CASSWDSPGEQYF. The V gene is TRBV11-2, the J gene TRBJ2-7, with a possible D match to TRBD2 (6 bases). The V end was cut by 4 bases, the J end by 7 bases, with 14 bases between. CDR3 length equals 13 residues. CDR1 is SGHAT, CDR2 FQNNGV, per germline.

The chain couples TRBV11-3 to TRBJ2-7, with TRBD1 identical over 11 bases. Germline CDR1 is SGHNT and CDR2 is YENEEA. V lost 1 base, J lost 3 bases, and 11 bases stayed unmatched. The CDR3 spans 18 residues. The CDR3 region is CASSLVPPWDRGDYEQYF. The CDR3 region has the DNA TGTGCCAGCAGCTTAGTGCCACCCTGGGACAGGGGGGACTACGAGCAGTACTTC.

The genes are TRBV11-2 and TRBJ1-4, with D perhaps matching TRBD1 (5 bases). Trimming left V 2 bases short and J 11 bases short, with 15 bases between. The length of the CDR3 is 14 residues. Germline loops: CDR1 SGHAT, CDR2 FQNNGV. CDR3 region: CASSLRQTFGKLFF. The CDR3 DNA reads TGTGCCAGCAGCTTAAGACAGACTTTTGGGAAACTGTTTTTT. The full variable domain, in which reference TRBV11-2 and TRBJ1-4 provide the parts outside the CDR3, is EAGVAQSPRYKIIEKRQSVAFWCNPISGHATLYWYQQILGQGPKLLIQFQNNGVVDDSQLPKDRFSAERLKGVDSTLKIQPAKLEDSAVYLCASSLRQTFGKLFFGSGTQLSVL.

This clone was counted between two and nine times. CDR3 sequence (DNA): TGTGCCAGCACAGTCGAGGGGGCTGGGGACTATGGCTACACCTTC. This translates into CASTVEGAGDYGYTF. V and J are TRBV7-9 and TRBJ1-2; 7 bases agree with TRBD1. This CDR3 region has 15 residues. After removal of 7 bases from V and 3 bases from J, the junction contained 11 bases not matched to a gene. CDR1 SEHNR and CDR2 FQNEAQ come from the germline V gene (reference sequence). Complete variable domain (other parts from reference TRBV7-9 and TRBJ1-2): DTGVSQNPRHKITKRGQNVTFRCDPISEHNRLYWYRQTLGQGPEFLTYFQNEAQLEKSRLLSDRFSAERPKGSFSTLEIQRTEQGDSAMYLCASTVEGAGDYGYTFGSGTRLTVV.

The gene calls are TRBV30 and TRBJ2-2; D is ambiguous. The CDR3 sequence is 13 residues long. Trimming pared 5 bases from V and 5 bases from J, leaving 12 bases between. Germline V CDR1 and CDR2: GTSNPN, SVGIG (reference sequence). For the CDR3, the DNA is TGTGCCTGGGCCCCAAGCGTTACCGGGGAGCTGTTTTTT. Protein: CAWAPSVTGELFF.

This chain uses TRBV24-1 with TRBJ2-3; weak D call: TRBD1 (6 bases). Germline V gives CDR1 KGHDR, CDR2 SFDVKD. The CDR3 contains 13 residues. Trimming cost V 0 bases and J 6 bases, with 6 bases left between them. CDR3 sequence reads: CATSDLRGDTQYF. In DNA, the CDR3 is TGTGCCACCAGTGATTTGAGGGGGGATACGCAGTATTTT.

The V and J genes are TRBV7-2 and TRBJ1-1; D ambiguous. This CDR3 is built from 15 residues. Per germline, CDR1 SGHTA and CDR2 FQGNSA. V lost 5 bases and J lost 6, with 19 bases in between. This CDR3 is CASSPREMGIAEAFF. The CDR3 nucleotides read TGTGCCAGCAGCCCGAGGGAGATGGGCATCGCTGAAGCTTTCTTT.

This clone has just one count. V usage is TRBV3-1 (or the pseudogene TRBV3-2) and J usage is TRBJ1-4; 8 positions match TRBD1. The germline V gene has CDR1 LGHDT and CDR2 YNNKEL (reference sequence). The length of the CDR3 is 16 residues. V gave up 1 base and J gave up 8 bases; unmatched junction bases: 9. CDR3: CASSQAHQGAQEKLFF. The CDR3 DNA sequence: TGTGCCAGCAGCCAAGCACATCAGGGGGCGCAGGAAAAACTGTTTTTT.

V usage is TRBV19 and J usage is TRBJ1-5; maybe TRBD1 (5 bases). Germline loops: CDR1 LNHDA, CDR2 SQIVND (reference sequence). V lost 6 bases, J lost 2 bases, and 11 bases lay in between. This CDR3 has 14 residues. The CDR3 protein is CASRGTGRNQPQHF. For the CDR3, the DNA is TGTGCCAGTAGAGGAACAGGTCGCAATCAGCCCCAGCATTTT.

The V and J genes are TRBV9 and TRBJ2-3; D unclear. V gave up 0 bases and J gave up 4 bases, with 6 bases separating them. Looked up from germline, CDR1 is SGDLS and CDR2 is YYNGEE. This CDR3 has 13 residues. The CDR3 DNA reads as TGTGCCAGCAGCGTAGCAGCGCCAGATACGCAGTATTTT. Protein sequence: CASSVAAPDTQYF.

This rearrangement joins TRBV5-1 to TRBJ1-1; no definite D call. This CDR3 is built from 16 residues. V lost 0 bases and J lost 1, with 13 bases in between. CDR1 and CDR2 (germline): SGHRS, YFSETQ. The CDR3 here is CASSLAGIGGNTEAFF. The CDR3, as DNA: TGCGCCAGCAGCTTGGCCGGGATAGGAGGGAACACTGAAGCTTTCTTT.

The chain employs TRBV12-3 or TRBV12-4 and TRBJ2-1; 8 bases agree with TRBD2. V lost 9 bases, J lost 9 bases, and 10 bases stayed unmatched. CDR3 length: 13 residues. The CDR3 coding sequence is TGTGCCAGTATCACTGCCGGGACTAGTGAGCAGTTCTTC. This gives the protein CASITAGTSEQFF.

The chain combines TRBV2 with TRBJ1-2; no firm D call. CDR3 length equals 13 residues. CDR1 is SNHLY, CDR2 FYNNEI, per germline. Between the trimmed V and J ends, which lost 0 bases and 7 bases, there was a span of 9 bases. CDR3 protein: CASSEAPGSGYTF. The CDR3 DNA reads TGTGCCAGCAGTGAAGCGCCAGGTTCTGGCTACACCTTC.

CDR3 DNA: TGTGCCAGCAGCTTAGGTGGCGGCCTCTATGGCTACACCTTC. Residues: CASSLGGGLYGYTF. The V call is TRBV7-2, the J call TRBJ1-2; no clear D gene. This CDR3 spans 14 amino acids. Germline-derived CDR1 and CDR2 are SGHTA and FQGNSA. The ends were cut back, 1 base at V and 4 bases at J, with 10 bases in the middle.

V and J are TRBV2 and TRBJ2-2; D might be TRBD1 (6 bases). V was trimmed by 4 bases and J by 0 bases, leaving 12 bases between them. The CDR3 has 16 residues. CDR1 and CDR2 from the germline V gene are SNHLY and FYNNEI. CDR3 in amino acids: CASSVQGPPNTGELFF. The DNA for the CDR3 is TGTGCCAGCAGTGTACAGGGCCCTCCGAACACCGGGGAGCTGTTTTTT. Together with reference TRBV2 and TRBJ2-2, the CDR3 gives the full variable domain: EPEVTQTPSHQVTQMGQEVILRCVPISNHLYFYWYRQILGQKVEFLVSFYNNEISEKSEIFDDQFSVERPDGSNFTLKIRSTKLEDSAMYFCASSVQGPPNTGELFFGEGSRLTVL.

The rearrangement joins TRBV30 to TRBJ2-3, with TRBD2 identical over 13 bases. The CDR3 is 15 amino acids. With 6 bases clipped from V and 1 base from J, the junction kept 4 bases outside the gene matches. CDR1 and CDR2 (germline): GTSNPN, SVGIG (reference sequence). The CDR3 region is CACGLAGVRTDTQYF. DNA for the CDR3: TGTGCCTGTGGACTAGCGGGAGTTCGCACAGATACGCAGTATTTT.

This clone is a singleton in its sample. V gene TRBV19 combines with J gene TRBJ1-6; tentative D call: TRBD1 (6 bases). The V gene's germline CDR1 is LNHDA and CDR2 SQIVND (reference sequence). Trimming left V 7 bases short and J 14 bases short, with 21 bases between. The CDR3 has 14 amino acids. CDR3: CASNQSPGDRALHF. In DNA, the CDR3 is TGTGCCAGTAACCAATCCCCAGGGGACCGGGCCCTCCACTTT.

This chain joins TRBV6-5 and TRBJ2-1; the D gene is possibly TRBD2 (6 bases). The CDR3 covers 16 residues. CDR1 and CDR2 (germline): MNHEY, SVGAGI. The V end lost 0 bases, the J end lost 8 bases, and 17 bases lay between the germline ends. Here the CDR3 reads CASSYSRDSPAHEQFF. The CDR3, as DNA: TGTGCCAGCAGTTACTCGAGGGACTCCCCGGCCCATGAGCAGTTCTTC.